This T cell receptor beta chain stems from a study of long-term antiretroviral therapy in people with HIV. Study overall: Sampling started about a decade before the 2015 immediate-ART recommendation.

Specimens carried roughly 0.9-10 million cryopreserved PBMC before DNA extraction. V gave up 8 bases and J gave up 4 bases; unmatched junction bases: 9. The CDR3 spans 15 residues. Germline lookup yields CDR1 MNHNS and CDR2 SASEGT. Survey level was the resolution at which the v3.0 immunoSEQ assay ran. Per sample, sequencing targeted 40,000-50,000 T-cell genomes. This table comes from immunoSEQ multiplex PCR, and its TCRdb copy is limited to in-frame clones, with some not included. The data hold more than 15,000 clones, with around three quarters observed a single time. The source of this sequence is a man younger than 35 with HIV. Specimen: unsorted PBMCs, collected 0.5 years before starting antiretroviral therapy. The rearrangement uses TRBV6-1 and TRBJ1-1; the match to TRBD1 covers 11 bases. The DNA for the CDR3 is TGTGCCAGCCCGGGACAGGGGGGGTTTGGCACTGAAGCTTTCTTT. Protein product: CASPGQGGFGTEAFF.